The entry below describes one T cell receptor (beta chain). One end of the junction does not line up with germline, which may come from a read error. This CDR3 has 14 residues. Germline CDR1 and CDR2: SGHDT and YYEEEE. Only in-frame clones appear in the TCRdb table, and some are missing; sequencing was by immunoSEQ multiplex PCR. The sample has 250,000 to 400,000 clones, 70% to 90% seen once. The data are from a study of blood T cell repertoires in COVID-19. The sequenced sample was PBMCs or T cells enriched from blood (not recorded which). The chain is built from TRBV5-6 and TRBJ1-2; D is uncertain. The sequence came from a young woman who had recovered from COVID-19. CDR3 in amino acids: CASSSSRPKYGYTF. The CDR3 nucleotides are TGTGCCAGCAGCTCGAGCAGGCCTAAGTATGGCTACACCTTC.